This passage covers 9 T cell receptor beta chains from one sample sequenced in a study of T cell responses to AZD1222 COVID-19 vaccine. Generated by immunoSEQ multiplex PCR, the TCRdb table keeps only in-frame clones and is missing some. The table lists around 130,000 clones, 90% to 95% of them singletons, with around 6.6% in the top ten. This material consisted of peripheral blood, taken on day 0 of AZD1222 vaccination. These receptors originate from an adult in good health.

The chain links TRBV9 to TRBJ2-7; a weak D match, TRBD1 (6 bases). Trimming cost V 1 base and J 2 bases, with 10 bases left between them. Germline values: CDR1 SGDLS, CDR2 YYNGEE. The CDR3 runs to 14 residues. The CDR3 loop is CASSVTTGTYEQYF. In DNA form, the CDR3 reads TGTGCCAGCAGCGTAACTACAGGGACCTACGAGCAGTACTTC.

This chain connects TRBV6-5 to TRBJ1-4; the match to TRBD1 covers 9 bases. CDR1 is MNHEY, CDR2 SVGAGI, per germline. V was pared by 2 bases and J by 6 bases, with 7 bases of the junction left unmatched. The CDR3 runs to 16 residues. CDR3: CASSYDTGGRDEKLFF. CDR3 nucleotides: TGTGCCAGCAGTTACGATACAGGGGGCCGTGATGAAAAACTGTTTTTT.

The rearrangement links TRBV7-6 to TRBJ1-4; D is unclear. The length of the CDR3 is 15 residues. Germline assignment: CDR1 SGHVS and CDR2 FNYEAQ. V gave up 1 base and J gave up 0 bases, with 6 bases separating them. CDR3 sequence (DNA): TGTGCCAGCAGCTTAGATGAGGCAACTAATGAAAAACTGTTTTTT. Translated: CASSLDEATNEKLFF.

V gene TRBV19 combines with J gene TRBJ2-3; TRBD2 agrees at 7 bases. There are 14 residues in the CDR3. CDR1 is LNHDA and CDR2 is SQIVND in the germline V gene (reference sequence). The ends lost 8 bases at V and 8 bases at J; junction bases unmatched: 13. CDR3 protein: CASESGRVAGTQYF. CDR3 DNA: TGTGCCAGTGAATCGGGCAGAGTAGCGGGTACGCAGTATTTT.

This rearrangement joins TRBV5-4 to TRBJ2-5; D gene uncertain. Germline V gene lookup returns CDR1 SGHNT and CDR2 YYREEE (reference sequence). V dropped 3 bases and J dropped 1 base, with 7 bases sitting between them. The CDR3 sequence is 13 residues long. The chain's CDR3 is CASSSYTQETQYF. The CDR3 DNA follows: TGTGCCAGCAGCTCTTACACCCAAGAGACCCAGTACTTC.

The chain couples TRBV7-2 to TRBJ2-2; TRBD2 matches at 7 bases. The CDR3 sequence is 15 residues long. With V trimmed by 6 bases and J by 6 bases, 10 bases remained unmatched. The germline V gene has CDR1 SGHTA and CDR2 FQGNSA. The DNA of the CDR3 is TGTGCCAGCAGGACGGACGGGGGGTTCCCCGGGGAGCTGTTTTTT. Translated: CASRTDGGFPGELFF.

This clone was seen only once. CDR3 nucleotides: TGTGCCAGCAGCCCGGACAGGGGGACCTACGAGCAGTACTTC. Its protein product is CASSPDRGTYEQYF. The chain has TRBV11-2 and TRBJ2-7; TRBD1 agrees at 10 bases. Germline values: CDR1 SGHAT, CDR2 FQNNGV. Trimming at V came to 5 bases and at J to 2 bases, leaving 3 bases not matched to a gene. The length of the CDR3 is 14 residues.

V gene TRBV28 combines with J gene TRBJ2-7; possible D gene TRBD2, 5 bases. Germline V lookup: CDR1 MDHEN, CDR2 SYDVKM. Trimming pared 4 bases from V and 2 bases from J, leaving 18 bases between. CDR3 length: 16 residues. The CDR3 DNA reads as TGTGCCAGCAGTTCTCCGGACGGAGGAAGGGCCTACGAGCAGTACTTC. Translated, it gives CASSSPDGGRAYEQYF.

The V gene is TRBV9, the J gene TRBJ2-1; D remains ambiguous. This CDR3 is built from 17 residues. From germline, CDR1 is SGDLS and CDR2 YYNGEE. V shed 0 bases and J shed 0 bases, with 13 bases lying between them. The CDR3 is CASSVDQGYGSYNEQFF. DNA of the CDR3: TGTGCCAGCAGCGTAGATCAAGGTTACGGCTCCTACAATGAGCAGTTCTTC.